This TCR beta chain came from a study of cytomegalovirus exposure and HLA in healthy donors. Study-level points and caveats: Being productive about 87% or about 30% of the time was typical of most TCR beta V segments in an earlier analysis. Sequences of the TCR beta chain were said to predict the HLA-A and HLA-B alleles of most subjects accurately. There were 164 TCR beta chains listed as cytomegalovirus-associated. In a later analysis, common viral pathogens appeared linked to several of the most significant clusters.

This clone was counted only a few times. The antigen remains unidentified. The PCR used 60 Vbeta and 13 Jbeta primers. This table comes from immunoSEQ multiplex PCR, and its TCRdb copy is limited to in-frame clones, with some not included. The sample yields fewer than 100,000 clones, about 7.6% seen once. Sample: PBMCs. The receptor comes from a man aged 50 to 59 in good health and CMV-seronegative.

CDR3 in amino acids: CASSLGDTNSGNTIYF. For the CDR3, the DNA is TGCGCCAGCAGCTTGGGGGACACAAACTCTGGAAACACCATATATTTT. J is TRBJ1-3 and V is TRBV5-1, with D possibly matching TRBD1 (6 bases). The CDR3 covers 16 residues. Germline CDR1 reads SGHRS; CDR2 reads YFSETQ. V was clipped by 0 bases and J by 0 bases, with 10 bases between them.